What follows are 21 T cell receptor beta chains derived from one specimen sequenced in a study of blood T cell repertoires in COVID-19. The repertoire was sequenced with immunoSEQ multiplex PCR; TCRdb's copy has only in-frame clones and lacks some. This table holds about 190,000 clones, around 80% found once. The sample comprised peripheral blood. The receptors derive from a man aged 25 to 40 with active or convalescent COVID-19.

The chain links TRBV18 to TRBJ2-1, with 9 bases that match TRBD1. V lost 3 bases to trimming and J lost 5 bases; unmatched junction nucleotides: 5. Germline-derived CDR1 and CDR2 are KGHSH and LQKENI. This CDR3 contains 15 residues. This chain's CDR3 is CASSPPTGGNNEQFF. CDR3 sequence (DNA): TGTGCCAGCTCACCGCCGACAGGGGGAAACAATGAGCAGTTCTTC.

The chain combines TRBV28 with TRBJ2-4; D is unclear. The V gene lost 2 bases and the J gene lost 5 bases, with 7 bases spanning the gap. Germline V CDR1 and CDR2: MDHEN, SYDVKM. The length of the CDR3 is 13 residues. The CDR3 loop is CASSLAVENIQYF. The CDR3 DNA is TGTGCCAGCAGTTTAGCGGTCGAAAACATTCAGTACTTC. Full variable domain (outside the CDR3, taken from reference TRBV28 and TRBJ2-4): DVKVTQSSRYLVKRTGEKVFLECVQDMDHENMFWYRQDPGLGLRLIYFSYDVKMKEKGDIPEGYSVSREKKERFSLILESASTNQTSMYLCASSLAVENIQYFGAGTRLSVL.

The chain combines TRBV3-1 (or the pseudogene TRBV3-2) with TRBJ1-5; D is perhaps TRBD1 (6 bases). The CDR3 has 15 residues. Germline V gene data show CDR1 as LGHDT and CDR2 as YNNKEL (reference sequence). The V end lost 2 bases, the J end lost 2 bases, and 10 bases lay between the germline ends. CDR3 loop: CASSQFSGGNQPQHF. For the CDR3, the DNA is TGTGCCAGCAGCCAATTTTCAGGGGGCAATCAGCCCCAGCATTTT.

The V and J genes are TRBV3-1 (or the pseudogene TRBV3-2) and TRBJ1-1; TRBD1 is a possible D gene (5 bases). The V end was cut by 6 bases, the J end by 5 bases, with 10 bases between. Germline V CDR1 and CDR2: LGHDT, YNNKEL (reference sequence). There are 12 residues in the CDR3. The CDR3 spells CASRQGGTEAFF. CDR3 coding DNA: TGTGCCAGCAGGCAGGGAGGGACTGAAGCTTTCTTT.

J is TRBJ1-5 and V is TRBV28; D might be TRBD1 (6 bases). CDR3 length equals 15 residues. Germline CDR1 is MDHEN and CDR2 is SYDVKM. V was clipped by 3 bases and J by 6 bases, with 15 bases between them. CDR3: CASSLGASVGQPQHF. The CDR3 DNA reads as TGTGCCAGCAGTTTGGGGGCCTCTGTCGGTCAGCCCCAGCATTTT.

J is TRBJ2-1 and V is TRBV13, with TRBD2 identical over 7 bases. Germline V gene lookup returns CDR1 PRHDT and CDR2 FYEKMQ (reference sequence). The CDR3 runs to 13 residues. V shed 5 bases and J 7 bases; nucleotides not matched to a gene: 5. The CDR3 coding sequence is TGTGCCAGCAGCGCGGTGGGGGGGAATGAGCAGTTCTTC. Translating it yields CASSAVGGNEQFF.

This clone came up once. The chain carries TRBV15 and TRBJ2-1; D gene unclear. Germline assignment: CDR1 LNHNV and CDR2 YYDKDF (reference sequence). The CDR3 has 14 amino acids. Trimming removed 1 base from V and 6 bases from J, with 10 bases in between. CDR3 coding DNA: TGTGCCACCAGCAGAGGGATAGCCGGCAATGAGCAGTTCTTC. Translating it yields CATSRGIAGNEQFF.

The CDR3 spells CASSLAVRPEAFF. In DNA, the CDR3 is TGTGCCAGCAGCTTAGCCGTGAGGCCTGAAGCTTTCTTT. The chain uses TRBV7-2 and TRBJ1-1; no firm D call. CDR1 and CDR2 (germline): SGHTA, FQGNSA. The CDR3 extends over 13 amino acids. Trimming cost V 0 bases and J 6 bases, with 8 bases left between them.

The CDR3 region has the DNA TGTGCCAGCAGCTTATCCCCAGGTCGGAATGAAAAACTGTTTTTT. Amino acid sequence: CASSLSPGRNEKLFF. The chain combines TRBV7-3 with TRBJ1-4, with unresolved D. This CDR3 region has 15 residues. The V gene's germline CDR1 is SGHTA and CDR2 FQGTGA. Trimming took 2 bases from V and 5 from J, leaving 12 bases between them.

The gene calls are TRBV18 and TRBJ2-7, with 8 bases lining up with TRBD2. This CDR3 is built from 17 residues. CDR1 is KGHSH, CDR2 LQKENI, per germline. Losses at the gene ends were 3 bases for V and 0 bases for J; bases not matched to a gene: 10. The chain's CDR3 is CASSPVALSGSSYEQYF. The CDR3 DNA sequence: TGTGCCAGCTCACCGGTCGCTTTGAGCGGGAGCTCCTACGAGCAGTACTTC.

V is TRBV6-6 and J is TRBJ2-7; TRBD2 agrees at 16 bases. Looked up from germline, CDR1 is MNHNY and CDR2 is SVGAGI (reference sequence). The CDR3 covers 17 residues. Unmatched junction bases numbered 11, after V lost 6 bases and J lost 6 bases. The CDR3 DNA reads as TGTGCCAGCAGACGAGGGACTAGCGGGGGGGCCCAAAGCGAGCAGTACGTC. It is translated as CASRRGTSGGAQSEQYV.

The rearrangement links TRBV3-1 (or the pseudogene TRBV3-2) to TRBJ1-3; TRBD1 matches at 7 bases. V shed 1 base and J 3 bases; nucleotides not matched to a gene: 6. The V gene's germline CDR1 is LGHDT and CDR2 YNNKEL (reference sequence). The length of the CDR3 is 16 residues. The DNA for the CDR3 is TGTGCCAGCAGCCAAGGCCGAGGGGGCGGTGGAAACACCATATATTTT. Protein sequence: CASSQGRGGGGNTIYF.

This clone was detected only a few times. This chain joins TRBV28 and TRBJ1-1; 9 bases fit TRBD1. In germline, CDR1 is MDHEN, CDR2 SYDVKM. The CDR3 totals 15 residues. The V gene end was trimmed by 3 bases and the J gene end by 4 bases; junction bases not matched to a gene: 6. The CDR3 reads CASSFRDRGGTEAFF. In DNA, the CDR3 is TGTGCCAGCAGTTTTAGAGACAGGGGGGGCACTGAAGCTTTCTTT.

The rearrangement joins TRBV12-5 to TRBJ2-2; D remains ambiguous. V lost 3 bases and J 6 bases, leaving 14 bases between the germline ends. The V gene's germline CDR1 is LGHNT and CDR2 FRNRAP. The CDR3 totals 15 residues. For the CDR3, the DNA is TGTGCTAGTGGTTTCTGGCGAGGAGAAGCCGGGGAGCTGTTTTTT. Protein product: CASGFWRGEAGELFF.

This clone was recorded only once. The genes are TRBV7-8 and TRBJ1-4; D might be TRBD1 (6 bases). This CDR3 contains 15 residues. V was clipped by 1 base and J by 4 bases, with 10 bases between them. Germline V gives CDR1 SGHVS, CDR2 FQNEAQ. For the CDR3, the DNA is TGTGCCAGCAGCTTAGGGGGGCCACTTAATGAAAAACTGTTTTTT. Its translation is CASSLGGPLNEKLFF.

The J gene is TRBJ2-3, the V gene TRBV9, with 13 bases that match TRBD2. Germline V gene sequence: CDR1 SGDLS, CDR2 YYNGEE. The CDR3 is 16 amino acids. Trimming cost V 4 bases and J 1 base; bases outside gene matches: 3. In nucleotides, the CDR3 is TGTGCCAGCAGCATCGGGACTAGCGGGGGCACAGATACGCAGTATTTT. It is translated as CASSIGTSGGTDTQYF.

V is TRBV4-1 and J is TRBJ2-1; possibly TRBD2 for D (6 bases). The CDR3 has 17 residues. V lost 0 bases and J lost 7, with 19 bases in between. CDR1 and CDR2 (germline): MGHRA, YSYEKL. DNA of the CDR3: TGCGCCAGCAGCCAAGAGGGGCGGAGGGGTGCGAAAAATGAGCAGTTCTTC. It encodes CASSQEGRRGAKNEQFF.

The gene calls are TRBV27 and TRBJ1-2; 7 nucleotides align to TRBD1. The junction had 5 bases not matched to a gene; V was cut back by 10 bases and J by 0 bases. Germline loops: CDR1 MNHEY, CDR2 SMNVEV (reference sequence). The CDR3 has 13 amino acids. The CDR3, as DNA: TGTGCCACTTGGGACAGAGCTAACTATGGCTACACCTTC. This gives the protein CATWDRANYGYTF.

This chain's CDR3 is CSASGFSNSPLHF. Here the CDR3 DNA reads TGCAGTGCTAGTGGGTTTAGTAATTCACCCCTCCACTTT. This chain connects TRBV20-1 to TRBJ1-6; D gene uncertain. V lost 3 bases, J lost 6 bases, and 9 bases lay in between. Germline loops: CDR1 DFQATT, CDR2 SNEGSKA (reference sequence). The CDR3 extends over 13 amino acids.

V is TRBV25-1 and J is TRBJ1-4; 9 positions agree with TRBD1. This CDR3 is built from 15 residues. Trimming cost V 10 bases and J 8 bases; bases outside gene matches: 14. The germline V gene has CDR1 MGHDK and CDR2 SYGVNS. CDR3 in amino acids: CATGTGSPVWEKLFF. The CDR3 nucleotides read TGTGCCACCGGGACAGGGTCTCCGGTCTGGGAAAAACTGTTTTTT.

The V and J genes are TRBV24-1 and TRBJ2-1; TRBD2 might be the D (6 bases). The CDR3 has 15 amino acids. V dropped 3 bases and J dropped 3 bases, with 11 bases sitting between them. CDR1 and CDR2 from the germline V gene are KGHDR and SFDVKD. The CDR3 protein is CATSDEGTYYNEQFF. CDR3 DNA sequence: TGTGCCACCAGTGATGAGGGGACTTACTACAATGAGCAGTTCTTC.